The next 18 T cell receptor beta chains were all read from a single sample in a study of human T cells and chemical hapten exposure. Sample time point: pre-sensitization, week 0. Treatment reported: therapeutic diphenylcyclopropenone sensitization with weekly scalp DPC. TCRdb re-analysed the RACE reads in MiXCR, keeping a single row per CDR3 protein. The sample lists some 300,000 distinct CDR3 sequences, around 5.5% occurring once. The source was whole blood, collected in connection with sensitization to the hapten diphenylcyclopropenone (DPC). Receptor source: a woman aged 18-29 years with alopecia areata. Some clones in this sample may be carry-over from other donors' samples.

The chain uses TRBV10-3 and TRBJ1-1, with D perhaps matching TRBD1 (6 bases). The CDR3 extends over 15 amino acids. V lost 0 bases and J 3 bases, leaving 11 bases between the germline ends. Germline CDR1 ENHRY, CDR2 SYGVKD. DNA of the CDR3: TGTGCCATCAGTGAGTCAGGGGGAAGGGACACTGAAGCTTTCTTT. Translation gives CAISESGGRDTEAFF.

The rearrangement links TRBV12-3 or TRBV12-4 to TRBJ1-5; TRBD1 aligns across 8 bases. V gave up 5 bases and J gave up 2 bases; unmatched junction bases: 8. The CDR3 totals 16 residues. In DNA, the CDR3 is TGTGCCAGCAGTCCGGACAGGGATGTGGGCAATCAGCCCCAGCATTTT. Its protein product is CASSPDRDVGNQPQHF.

This clonotype was recorded at least ten times. This sequence joins TRBV6-4 and TRBJ2-2, with 8 bases lining up with TRBD2. CDR1 and CDR2 from the germline V gene are MRHNA and SNTAGT. The CDR3 sequence is 16 residues long. The junction had 3 bases not matched to a gene; V was cut back by 0 bases and J by 3 bases. The CDR3 DNA reads TGTGCCAGCAGTGACTCGCCTAGCGGGCACACCGGGGAGCTGTTTTTT. Protein sequence: CASSDSPSGHTGELFF.

Ten or more counts support this clonotype. The gene calls are TRBV29-1 and TRBJ1-1; the D is unclear. The V gene lost 3 bases and the J gene lost 10 bases, with 12 bases spanning the gap. Germline V gene data show CDR1 as SQVTM and CDR2 as ANQGSEA. The CDR3 covers 11 residues. In DNA form, the CDR3 reads TGCAGCGTTGACTCCCGCCCAACAGCTTTCTTT. Its protein product is CSVDSRPTAFF.

The chain employs TRBV11-2 and TRBJ1-3; unclear D gene. Trimming took off 7 bases at V and 5 bases at J, with 15 bases between the two ends. The germline CDR1 and CDR2 sequences are SGHAT and FQNNGV. CDR3 length: 14 residues. CDR3 in DNA: TGTGCCAGCACCTTGAGGGCTTCGAGAAACACCATATATTTT. This sequence encodes CASTLRASRNTIYF.

The sample holds many counts of this clonotype. The V and J genes are TRBV6-5 and TRBJ2-3; TRBD2 agrees at 9 bases. Unmatched junction bases numbered 9, after V lost 0 bases and J lost 5 bases. The CDR3 runs 17 residues. Germline values: CDR1 MNHEY, CDR2 SVGAGI. As DNA, the CDR3 is TGTGCCAGCAGTTACTCACGCGGCGGGGGGGCAAAAGATACGCAGTATTTT. It codes for CASSYSRGGGAKDTQYF.

This clonotype was found a few times. The rearrangement links TRBV7-9 to TRBJ2-3, with D unclear. V was clipped by 2 bases and J by 7 bases, with 16 bases between them. Germline loops: CDR1 SEHNR, CDR2 FQNEAQ (reference sequence). The CDR3 is made up of 15 amino acids. The CDR3 spells CASSLQDLWTYTQYF. Written as DNA, the CDR3 is TGTGCCAGCAGCTTACAGGACCTTTGGACCTATACGCAGTATTTT.

This clonotype appeared a few times. V usage is TRBV15 and J usage is TRBJ2-1; no clear D. V lost 0 bases and J lost 4, with 10 bases in between. The CDR3 spans 15 residues. CDR1 and CDR2 (germline): LNHNV, YYDKDF (reference sequence). CDR3 sequence (DNA): TGTGCCACCAGCAGAGAAAGACGGTCTTACAATGAGCAGTTCTTC. The encoded protein is CATSRERRSYNEQFF.

This clonotype occurred many times. V is TRBV5-6 and J is TRBJ2-5, with D maybe TRBD1 (7 bases). Trimming removed 2 bases from V and 2 bases from J, with 16 bases in between. The CDR3 has 16 amino acids. Per germline, CDR1 SGHDT and CDR2 YYEEEE. The CDR3 nucleotides are TGTGCCAGCAGCTTACCCCAGGGGGGATGGCAAGAGACCCAGTACTTC. Its translation: CASSLPQGGWQETQYF. Together with reference TRBV5-6 and TRBJ2-5, the CDR3 gives the full variable domain: DAGVTQSPTHLIKTRGQQVTLRCSPKSGHDTVSWYQQALGQGPQFIFQYYEEEERQRGNFPDRFSGHQFPNYSSELNVNALLLGDSALYLCASSLPQGGWQETQYFGPGTRLLVL.

This clonotype was seen a handful of times. V gene TRBV10-3 combines with J gene TRBJ1-4; possible D gene TRBD1, 6 bases. The length of the CDR3 is 15 residues. Germline V lookup: CDR1 ENHRY, CDR2 SYGVKD. Trimming removed 4 bases at V and 3 bases at J, with 12 bases between. CDR3 DNA: TGTGCCATCAGTGCTGGTGACAGGTCTAATGAAAAACTGTTTTTT. Translating it yields CAISAGDRSNEKLFF.

This clonotype was found a few times. The J gene is TRBJ1-6, the V gene TRBV23-1, with no clear D. TRBV23-1 is an open reading frame whose function is uncertain. The CDR3 has 19 residues. Trimming took off 2 bases at V and 1 base at J, with 18 bases between the two ends. CDR3 sequence (DNA): TGCGCCAGCAGTCAAGTGGACCCCAATAAGGGATCCTATAATTCACCCCTCCACTTT. Amino acid sequence: CASSQVDPNKGSYNSPLHF.

This clonotype was counted ten times or more. The genes are TRBV10-3 and TRBJ1-2, with 7 bases aligning to TRBD1. The CDR3 extends over 17 amino acids. With V trimmed by 6 bases and J by 3 bases, 16 bases remained unmatched. Germline V CDR1 and CDR2: ENHRY, SYGVKD. As DNA, the CDR3 is TGTGCCATCAGGGACCGGGACAGAGCAAGTAACGACTATGGCTACACCTTC. Amino acids: CAIRDRDRASNDYGYTF.

This clonotype has only a few counts. This chain uses TRBV20-1 with TRBJ2-3, with 8 bases fitting TRBD2. The J segment lost 2 bases and the V segment lost 6 bases, leaving 4 bases of the junction unmatched. CDR1 and CDR2 from the germline V gene are DFQATT and SNEGSKA (reference sequence). This CDR3 region has 13 residues. Here the CDR3 reads CSANGLATDTQYF. The CDR3 DNA is TGCAGTGCAAATGGACTAGCCACAGATACGCAGTATTTT.

This clonotype was detected a few times. This chain links TRBV12-3 or TRBV12-4 with TRBJ1-5, with a tentative D call TRBD1 (5 bases). The germline V and J ends were trimmed by 3 bases and 1 base, with 10 bases remaining between them. The CDR3 runs 15 residues. The CDR3 is CASSLQEGSNQPQHF. The CDR3 nucleotides read TGTGCCAGCAGTTTGCAGGAGGGGAGCAATCAGCCCCAGCATTTT.

This clonotype was picked up a small number of times. The rearrangement joins TRBV9 to TRBJ2-2, with D possibly being TRBD2 (5 bases). Germline loops: CDR1 SGDLS, CDR2 YYNGEE. The CDR3 is 14 amino acids. The ends were cut back, 5 bases at V and 6 bases at J, with 14 bases in the middle. The CDR3 is CASSEGFSPGELFF. CDR3 in DNA: TGTGCCAGCAGTGAGGGATTTTCCCCCGGGGAGCTGTTTTTT.

This clonotype was detected a few times. The chain carries TRBV20-1 and TRBJ1-1, with no clear D. Germline lookup yields CDR1 DFQATT and CDR2 SNEGSKA (reference sequence). V lost 6 bases to trimming and J lost 0 bases, with 14 bases between them. The CDR3 length is 14 residues. The CDR3 coding sequence is TGCAGTGCACCTCCGCCAGGCATGAACACTGAAGCTTTCTTT. It codes for CSAPPPGMNTEAFF.

This chain uses TRBV20-1 with TRBJ2-3, with 10 bases fitting TRBD2. V was clipped by 1 base and J by 2 bases; unmatched bases: 3. The length of the CDR3 is 15 residues. Germline CDR1 is DFQATT and CDR2 is SNEGSKA (reference sequence). The CDR3 spells CSARGTSGYTDTQYF. For the CDR3, the DNA is TGCAGTGCTAGAGGGACTAGCGGCTACACAGATACGCAGTATTTT.

The rearrangement uses TRBV6-5 and TRBJ1-1; 11 bases align to TRBD1. Per the germline V gene, CDR1 is MNHEY and CDR2 is SVGAGI. This CDR3 is 17 amino acids long. The ends lost 2 bases at V and 4 bases at J; junction bases unmatched: 9. The DNA for the CDR3 is TGTGCCAGCAGTTACCCTTTTCCCGGGACAGGGGGCACTGAAGCTTTCTTT. This encodes CASSYPFPGTGGTEAFF.